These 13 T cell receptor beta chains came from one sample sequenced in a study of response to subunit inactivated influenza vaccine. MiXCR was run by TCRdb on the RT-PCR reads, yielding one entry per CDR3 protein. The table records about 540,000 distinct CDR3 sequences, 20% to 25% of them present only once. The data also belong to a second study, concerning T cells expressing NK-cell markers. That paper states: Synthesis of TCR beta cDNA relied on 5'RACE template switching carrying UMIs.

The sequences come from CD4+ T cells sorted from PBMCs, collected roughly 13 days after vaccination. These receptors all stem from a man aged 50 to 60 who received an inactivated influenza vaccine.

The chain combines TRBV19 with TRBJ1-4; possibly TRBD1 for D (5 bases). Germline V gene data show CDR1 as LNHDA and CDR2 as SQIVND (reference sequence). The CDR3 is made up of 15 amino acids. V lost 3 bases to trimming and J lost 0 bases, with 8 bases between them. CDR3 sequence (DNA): TGTGCCAGTAGTATGACGGGGGCAACTAATGAAAAACTGTTTTTT. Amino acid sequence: CASSMTGATNEKLFF.

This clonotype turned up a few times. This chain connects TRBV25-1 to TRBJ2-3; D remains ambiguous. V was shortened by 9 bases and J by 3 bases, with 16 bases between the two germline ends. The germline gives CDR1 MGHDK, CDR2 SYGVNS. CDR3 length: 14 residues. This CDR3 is CASRSPVSTDTQYF. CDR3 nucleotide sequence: TGTGCCAGTCGATCCCCAGTCAGTACAGATACGCAGTATTTT.

DNA for the CDR3: TGTGCCAGCAGTTTGAGTTCGTGGACAGATACGCAGTATTTT. Translated: CASSLSSWTDTQYF. V gene TRBV28 combines with J gene TRBJ2-3; D is unresolved. Germline V gene lookup returns CDR1 MDHEN and CDR2 SYDVKM. This CDR3 has 14 amino acids. V was pared by 3 bases and J by 3 bases, with 10 bases between.

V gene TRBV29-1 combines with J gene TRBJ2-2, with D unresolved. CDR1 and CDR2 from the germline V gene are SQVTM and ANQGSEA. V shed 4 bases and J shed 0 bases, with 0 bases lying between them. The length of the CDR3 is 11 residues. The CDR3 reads CSVANTGELFF. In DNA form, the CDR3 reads TGCAGCGTTGCGAACACCGGGGAGCTGTTTTTT.

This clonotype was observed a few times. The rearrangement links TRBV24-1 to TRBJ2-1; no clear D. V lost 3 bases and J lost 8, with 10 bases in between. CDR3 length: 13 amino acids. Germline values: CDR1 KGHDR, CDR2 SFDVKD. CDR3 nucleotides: TGTGCCACCAGTGATCTTAGCCGGGATGAGCAGTTCTTC. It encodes CATSDLSRDEQFF.

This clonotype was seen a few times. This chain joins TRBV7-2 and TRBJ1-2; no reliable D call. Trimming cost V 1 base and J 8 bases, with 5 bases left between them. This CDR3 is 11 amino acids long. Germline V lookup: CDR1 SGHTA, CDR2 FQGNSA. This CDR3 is CASSLVGGYTF. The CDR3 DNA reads TGTGCCAGCAGCTTAGTTGGAGGCTACACCTTC.

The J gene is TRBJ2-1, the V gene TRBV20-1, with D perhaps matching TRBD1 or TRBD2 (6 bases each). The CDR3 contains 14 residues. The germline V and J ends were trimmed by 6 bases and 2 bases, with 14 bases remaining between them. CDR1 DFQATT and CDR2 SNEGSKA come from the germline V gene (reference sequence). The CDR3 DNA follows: TGCAGTGCCGGAGGGGGGCAGGCCTACAATGAGCAGTTCTTC. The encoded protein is CSAGGGQAYNEQFF.

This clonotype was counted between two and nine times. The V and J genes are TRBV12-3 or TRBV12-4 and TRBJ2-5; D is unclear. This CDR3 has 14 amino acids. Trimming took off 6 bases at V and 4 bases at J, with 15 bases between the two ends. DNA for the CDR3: TGTGCCAGCAGCCTTGTAGGGTTTCGAGAGACCCAGTACTTC. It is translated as CASSLVGFRETQYF.

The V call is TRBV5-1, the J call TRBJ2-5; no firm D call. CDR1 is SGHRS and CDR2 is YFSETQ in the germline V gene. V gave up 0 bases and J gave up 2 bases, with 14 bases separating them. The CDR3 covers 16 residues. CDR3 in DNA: TGCGCCAGCAGCTTGGCCAGGCGGAACAGTCAAGAGACCCAGTACTTC. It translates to CASSLARRNSQETQYF. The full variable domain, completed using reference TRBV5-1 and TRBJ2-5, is KAGVTQTPRYLIKTRGQQVTLSCSPISGHRSVSWYQQTPGQGLQFLFEYFSETQRNKGNFPGRFSGRQFSNSRSEMNVSTLELGDSALYLCASSLARRNSQETQYFGPGTRLLVL.

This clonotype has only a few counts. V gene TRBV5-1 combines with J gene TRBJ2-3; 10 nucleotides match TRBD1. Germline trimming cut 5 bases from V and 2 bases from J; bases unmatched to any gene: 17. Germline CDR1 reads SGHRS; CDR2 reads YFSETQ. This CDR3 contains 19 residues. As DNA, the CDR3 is TGCGCCAGCAGACCGGCTCATCTAGGGACAGGGGCACTCACAGATACGCAGTATTTT. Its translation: CASRPAHLGTGALTDTQYF.

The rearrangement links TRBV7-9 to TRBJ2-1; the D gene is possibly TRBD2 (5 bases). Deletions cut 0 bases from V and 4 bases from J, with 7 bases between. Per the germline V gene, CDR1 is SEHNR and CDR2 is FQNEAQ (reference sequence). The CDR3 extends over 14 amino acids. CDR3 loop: CASSLAGRYNEQFF. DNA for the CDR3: TGTGCCAGCAGCTTAGCGGGGAGATACAATGAGCAGTTCTTC.

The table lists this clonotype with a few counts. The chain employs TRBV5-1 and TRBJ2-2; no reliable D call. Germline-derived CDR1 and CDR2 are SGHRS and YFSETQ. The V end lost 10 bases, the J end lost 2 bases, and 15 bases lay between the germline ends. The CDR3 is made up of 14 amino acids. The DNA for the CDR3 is TGCGCCTCCCAGGCAAGCATTAACACCGGGGAGCTGTTTTTT. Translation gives CASQASINTGELFF.

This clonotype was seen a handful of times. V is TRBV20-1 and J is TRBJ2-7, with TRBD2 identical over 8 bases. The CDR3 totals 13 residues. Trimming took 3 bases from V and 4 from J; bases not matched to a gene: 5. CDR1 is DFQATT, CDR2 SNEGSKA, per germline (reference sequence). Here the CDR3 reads CSARETSDYEQYF. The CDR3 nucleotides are TGCAGTGCTAGGGAGACTAGCGATTACGAGCAGTACTTC.